This TCR beta chain was found in a study of early T cells in non-severe SARS-CoV-2 infection. Study-level background: Unpaired chains resulted from sequencing bulk RNA of unsorted whole blood.

Germline trimming cut 2 bases from V and 2 bases from J; bases unmatched to any gene: 3. The CDR3 consists of 15 residues. CDR1 is SGHTA and CDR2 is FQGNSA in the germline V gene. Points on this clonotype: Its target is unknown.

The study, taken as a whole, reports: Lookups in VDJdb leaned toward anti-spike CD8 responses and missed private and CD4 specificities.

Individual cDNA molecules were tagged with unique molecular identifiers, the study reported. TCRdb independently ran MiXCR on the 5' RACE reads; one entry per CDR3 protein. This sample has 55,000 to 70,000 distinct CDR3 sequences, with 4.5% to 7% found just once. V and J are TRBV7-2 and TRBJ2-7; 10 nucleotides match TRBD2. This TCR was recovered from an adult who was a healthcare worker with PCR-confirmed SARS-CoV-2 infection or an uninfected control (not recorded which). The sequenced material came from whole blood. CDR3 residues: CASSLTLAGPYEQYF. The DNA for the CDR3 is TGTGCCAGCAGCTTAACACTAGCGGGACCCTACGAGCAGTACTTC.